This TCR beta chain was sequenced during a study of T cells in Graves' hyperthyroidism and ophthalmopathy. From RNA transcripts, TCR beta CDR3 regions were amplified. Using the HTBI primer set, a first-round RT-PCR was run on the TCR CDR3. TCRdb re-analysed the multiplex PCR reads in MiXCR, keeping a single row per CDR3 protein. The sample has around 290,000 distinct CDR3 sequences, over 15% seen once. This clonotype showed up many times. Antigen: not known. For the diagnoses, clinical symptoms, serum thyroxine and TRAb, thyroid ultrasound and orbital computed tomography were used. The V segment lost 0 bases and the J segment 4 bases; nucleotides outside the gene matches: 2. The CDR3 has 15 amino acids. The germline V gene encodes CDR1 SGHAT and CDR2 FQDESV (reference sequence). General observations from the study: Blood also showed most of the thyroid clonotypes that were expanded above 0.001.

What was sequenced was blood. The V and J genes are TRBV11-1 and TRBJ2-3; the match to TRBD2 covers 9 bases. The sequence was obtained from a woman aged 55-69 years with Graves' ophthalmopathy. CDR3 sequence (DNA): TGTGCCAGCAGCTTAGCTAGCGGGAGCGCAGATACGCAGTATTTT. This codes for CASSLASGSADTQYF.